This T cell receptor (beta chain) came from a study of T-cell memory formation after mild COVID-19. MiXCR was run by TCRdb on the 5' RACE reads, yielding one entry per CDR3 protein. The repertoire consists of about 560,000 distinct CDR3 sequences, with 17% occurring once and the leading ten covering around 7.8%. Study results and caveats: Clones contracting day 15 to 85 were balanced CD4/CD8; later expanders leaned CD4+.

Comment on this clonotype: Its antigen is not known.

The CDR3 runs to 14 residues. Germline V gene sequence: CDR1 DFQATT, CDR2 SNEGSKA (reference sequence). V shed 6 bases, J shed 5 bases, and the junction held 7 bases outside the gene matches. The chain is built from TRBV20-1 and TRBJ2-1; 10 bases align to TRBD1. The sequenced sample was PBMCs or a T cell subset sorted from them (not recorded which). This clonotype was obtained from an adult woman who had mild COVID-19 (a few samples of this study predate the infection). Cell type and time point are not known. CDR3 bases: TGCAGTGCGCCGGGACAGGGGAACGACAATGAGCAGTTCTTC. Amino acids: CSAPGQGNDNEQFF.